Following are 21 T cell receptor beta chains from one sample sequenced in a study of vaccination and CD4 T cells after COVID-19. With the Oncomine TCR Beta short-read assay, DNA from cultured CD4+ T cells was sequenced. TCRdb analysed the PCR reads with MiXCR anew, one entry per CDR3 protein. Here the sample spans roughly 14,000 distinct CDR3 sequences, roughly 53% being singletons. These receptors have no known antigen. Treatment indicated: roughly 11-day PBMC culture with coronavirus spike peptide pools or control peptides (ViraFEST assay). Sequenced here: CD4+ T cells from blood, cultured in vitro, sampled before SARS-CoV-2 vaccination. The receptors here all came from a human donor who had recovered from COVID-19.

This clonotype appeared a single time. This chain joins TRBV19 and TRBJ2-1, with TRBD2 identical over 9 bases. The CDR3 contains 14 residues. The V gene's germline CDR1 is LNHDA and CDR2 SQIVND (reference sequence). Germline trimming cut 5 bases from V and 7 bases from J; bases unmatched to any gene: 6. This chain's CDR3 is CASSVLAGVNEQFF. DNA for the CDR3: TGTGCCAGTAGTGTGTTAGCGGGAGTTAATGAGCAGTTCTTC.

V usage is TRBV7-9 and J usage is TRBJ1-1; 8 nucleotides line up with TRBD1. Germline-derived CDR1 and CDR2 are SEHNR and FQNEAQ (reference sequence). V lost 4 bases to trimming and J lost 10 bases; unmatched junction nucleotides: 2. The CDR3 extends over 11 amino acids. CDR3 nucleotide sequence: TGTGCCAGCAGCTCCGGGACAGGAGCTTTCTTT. The encoded protein is CASSSGTGAFF.

This clonotype was counted a few times. This sequence joins TRBV20-1 and TRBJ1-1; D gene ambiguous. This CDR3 has 15 residues. Germline CDR1 and CDR2: DFQATT and SNEGSKA (reference sequence). Trimming stripped 0 bases from V and 2 bases from J, with 13 bases between. Here the CDR3 DNA reads TGCAGTGCTAGAGATCGCTTATCGGGTAACACTGAAGCTTTCTTT. Its translation is CSARDRLSGNTEAFF.

The chain combines TRBV2 with TRBJ1-1; no definite D call. Germline-derived CDR1 and CDR2 are SNHLY and FYNNEI. V was cut by 5 bases and J by 4 bases, with 14 bases left in between. The CDR3 runs to 14 residues. For the CDR3, the DNA is TGTGCCAGCAGTACATTCGGGGTTTCCACTGAAGCTTTCTTT. Amino acids: CASSTFGVSTEAFF.

This clonotype was observed a handful of times. This chain uses TRBV20-1 with TRBJ2-1; 9 bases fit TRBD1. Germline V gene data show CDR1 as DFQATT and CDR2 as SNEGSKA (reference sequence). The V segment lost 2 bases and the J segment 6 bases; nucleotides outside the gene matches: 2. CDR3 size: 13 residues. CDR3 nucleotide sequence: TGCAGTGCTAGACCGGACAGGGGCAATGAGCAGTTCTTC. It is translated as CSARPDRGNEQFF.

This clonotype was counted once. The chain couples TRBV5-4 to TRBJ2-5; TRBD1 agrees at 8 bases. J lost 5 bases, V lost 0 bases, and 9 bases had no gene match. Per the germline V gene, CDR1 is SGHNT and CDR2 is YYREEE (reference sequence). This CDR3 is built from 16 residues. The CDR3 DNA is TGTGCCAGCAGCTTGGCCGGCAGGGGGCAGGGGGAGACCCAGTACTTC. This sequence encodes CASSLAGRGQGETQYF.

The chain carries TRBV20-1 and TRBJ2-5; D unclear. The CDR3 extends over 12 amino acids. Per the germline V gene, CDR1 is DFQATT and CDR2 is SNEGSKA (reference sequence). V was shortened by 3 bases and J by 4 bases, with 9 bases between the two germline ends. The CDR3 DNA is TGCAGTGCTAGTACCAGTCGAGAGACCCAGTACTTC. Its translation: CSASTSRETQYF.

This sequence joins TRBV2 and TRBJ1-5, with 11 bases aligning to TRBD1. This CDR3 has 14 amino acids. The junction had 1 base not matched to a gene; V was cut back by 4 bases and J by 5 bases. Germline lookup yields CDR1 SNHLY and CDR2 FYNNEI. In nucleotides, the CDR3 is TGTGCCAGCAGTGGGACAGGGGGCTATCAGCCCCAGCATTTT. Its protein is CASSGTGGYQPQHF.

This clonotype was seen only a few times. The chain links TRBV20-1 to TRBJ1-3; D is unresolved. CDR3 length: 16 amino acids. Trimming took 6 bases from V and 0 from J, leaving 18 bases between them. The germline gives CDR1 DFQATT, CDR2 SNEGSKA (reference sequence). The CDR3 sequence is CSARDLKSPSGNTIYF. The CDR3 DNA sequence: TGCAGTGCCCGAGACCTAAAAAGCCCCTCTGGAAACACCATATATTTT.

By share, this clonotype ranks as medium-sized (0.01 to 0.1%). This chain joins TRBV20-1 and TRBJ1-5; TRBD1 might be the D (6 bases). This CDR3 has 15 residues. Per germline, CDR1 DFQATT and CDR2 SNEGSKA (reference sequence). Trimming left V 1 base short and J 0 bases short, with 10 bases between. Written as DNA, the CDR3 is TGCAGTGCTAGAGTGACGGGACATAGCAATCAGCCCCAGCATTTT. This encodes CSARVTGHSNQPQHF.

The chain carries TRBV23-1 and TRBJ1-5; D ambiguous. TRBV23-1 is known as an ORF, though its function is uncertain. The V gene lost 2 bases and the J gene lost 10 bases, with 9 bases spanning the gap. This CDR3 spans 12 amino acids. The CDR3 nucleotides are TGCGCCAGCAGTCAAGTGGCCCCTCCCCAGCATTTT. This encodes CASSQVAPPQHF.

This clonotype was counted only a few times. The chain combines TRBV7-2 with TRBJ1-6; the D gene is possibly TRBD1 (6 bases). The CDR3 is made up of 16 amino acids. Trimming took off 2 bases at V and 5 bases at J, with 13 bases between the two ends. Germline loops: CDR1 SGHTA, CDR2 FQGNSA. CDR3 DNA: TGTGCCAGCAGCTTACAGGGGTCGGGGAATAATTCACCCCTCCACTTT. Its translation is CASSLQGSGNNSPLHF.

CDR3 in DNA: TGTGCCAGCAGCTTAAGGGGTTGGGGCAATCAGCCCCAGCATTTT. Its protein is CASSLRGWGNQPQHF. This chain links TRBV7-2 with TRBJ1-5; a possible D gene is TRBD1 (5 bases). Trimming removed 2 bases at V and 2 bases at J, with 10 bases between. The CDR3 extends over 15 amino acids. Looked up from germline, CDR1 is SGHTA and CDR2 is FQGNSA. The whole variable domain, filled in from reference TRBV7-2 and TRBJ1-5, reads GAGVSQSPSNKVTEKGKDVELRCDPISGHTALYWYRQSLGQGLEFLIYFQGNSAPDKSGLPSDRFSAERTGGSVSTLTIQRTQQEDSAVYLCASSLRGWGNQPQHFGDGTRLSIL.

The chain couples TRBV24-1 to TRBJ1-1; 9 positions match TRBD1. Germline V gene data show CDR1 as KGHDR and CDR2 as SFDVKD. With 2 bases clipped from V and 5 bases from J, the junction kept 5 bases outside the gene matches. CDR3 length equals 15 residues. The CDR3 region is CATSDSGQGRTEAFF. CDR3 DNA: TGTGCCACCAGTGATTCTGGACAGGGGCGAACTGAAGCTTTCTTT.

This chain joins TRBV10-2 and TRBJ2-7; possible D gene TRBD1, 5 bases. The length of the CDR3 is 13 residues. Per germline, CDR1 WSHSY and CDR2 SAAADI. V dropped 6 bases and J dropped 3 bases, with 12 bases sitting between them. Here the CDR3 reads CASSRDIYYEQYF. CDR3 coding DNA: TGCGCCAGCAGCAGGGATATCTACTACGAGCAGTACTTC.

This sequence joins TRBV27 and TRBJ2-1, with 9 bases lining up with TRBD1. CDR3 length equals 12 residues. With V trimmed by 6 bases and J by 15 bases, 9 bases remained unmatched. Per the germline V gene, CDR1 is MNHEY and CDR2 is SMNVEV (reference sequence). The CDR3 DNA sequence: TGTGCCAGCAGACAATCCGAACAGGGGGCGTTCTTC. It specifies CASRQSEQGAFF.

The chain joins TRBV7-9 to TRBJ1-1; D not certain. There are 14 residues in the CDR3. The germline V and J ends were trimmed by 1 base and 0 bases, with 6 bases remaining between them. Germline lookup yields CDR1 SEHNR and CDR2 FQNEAQ (reference sequence). The CDR3 DNA sequence: TGTGCCAGCAGCTTAGAATCGGTGAACACTGAAGCTTTCTTT. Translated: CASSLESVNTEAFF.

A few counts support this clonotype. The chain is built from TRBV6-4 and TRBJ2-2; no reliable D call. The germline gives CDR1 MRHNA, CDR2 SNTAGT. There are 13 residues in the CDR3. V was cut by 0 bases and J by 4 bases, with 3 bases left in between. CDR3 in DNA: TGTGCCAGCAGTGACTCGGGCACCGGGGAGCTGTTTTTT. Protein: CASSDSGTGELFF.

This chain joins TRBV2 and TRBJ1-5, with D possibly matching TRBD1 (6 bases). V lost 6 bases, J lost 9 bases, and 18 bases lay in between. CDR1 is SNHLY, CDR2 FYNNEI, per germline. The CDR3 totals 14 residues. CDR3 residues: CASRGASGALPQHF. The DNA for the CDR3 is TGTGCCAGCAGAGGAGCCTCGGGGGCGCTGCCCCAGCATTTT.

The chain combines TRBV20-1 with TRBJ2-3; D is uncertain. V gave up 3 bases and J gave up 2 bases, with 15 bases separating them. This CDR3 has 15 residues. Germline-derived CDR1 and CDR2 are DFQATT and SNEGSKA (reference sequence). CDR3 nucleotides: TGCAGTGCTAGTTCGGCAGAGAGCTTCACAGATACGCAGTATTTT. Its translation: CSASSAESFTDTQYF.

This sequence joins TRBV18 and TRBJ2-5, with 9 positions matching TRBD1. This CDR3 is built from 15 residues. CDR1 is KGHSH and CDR2 is LQKENI in the germline V gene. V dropped 5 bases and J dropped 1; count of bases not matched to a gene: 5. CDR3 residues: CASSEQGAFQETQYF. The CDR3 DNA is TGTGCCAGCTCAGAACAGGGGGCATTCCAAGAGACCCAGTACTTC.